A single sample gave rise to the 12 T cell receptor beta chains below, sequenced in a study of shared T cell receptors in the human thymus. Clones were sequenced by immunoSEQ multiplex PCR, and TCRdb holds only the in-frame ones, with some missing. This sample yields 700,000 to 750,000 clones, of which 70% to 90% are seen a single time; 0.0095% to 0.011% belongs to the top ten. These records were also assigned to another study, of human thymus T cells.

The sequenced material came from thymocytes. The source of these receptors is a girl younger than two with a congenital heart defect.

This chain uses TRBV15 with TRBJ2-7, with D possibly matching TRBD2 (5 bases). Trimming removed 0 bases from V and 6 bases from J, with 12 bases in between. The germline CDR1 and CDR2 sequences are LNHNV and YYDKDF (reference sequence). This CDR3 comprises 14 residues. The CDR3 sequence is CATSRDSTGLEQYF. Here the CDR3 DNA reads TGTGCCACCAGCAGAGATAGTACCGGACTCGAGCAGTACTTC.

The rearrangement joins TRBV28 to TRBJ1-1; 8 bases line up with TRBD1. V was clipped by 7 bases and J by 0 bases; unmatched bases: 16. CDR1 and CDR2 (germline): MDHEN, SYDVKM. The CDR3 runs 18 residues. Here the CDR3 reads CASIHRDRSRKVNTEAFF. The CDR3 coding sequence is TGTGCCAGCATCCATCGGGACAGGTCCAGAAAGGTGAACACTGAAGCTTTCTTT.

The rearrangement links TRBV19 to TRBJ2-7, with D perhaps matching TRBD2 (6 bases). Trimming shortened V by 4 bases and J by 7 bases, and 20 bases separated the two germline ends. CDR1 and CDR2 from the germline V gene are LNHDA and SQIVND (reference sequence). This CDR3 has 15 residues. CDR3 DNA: TGTGCCAGTAGTAGAATCGGGACCCCAGGAGGGGAGCAGTACTTC. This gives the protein CASSRIGTPGGEQYF.

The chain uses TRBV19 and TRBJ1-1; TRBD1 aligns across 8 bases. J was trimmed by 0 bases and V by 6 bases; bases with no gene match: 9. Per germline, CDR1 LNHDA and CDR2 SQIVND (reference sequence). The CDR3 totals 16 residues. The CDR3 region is CASRSTGVEMNTEAFF. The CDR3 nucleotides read TGTGCCAGTAGGTCGACAGGGGTGGAAATGAACACTGAAGCTTTCTTT.

The CDR3 bases are TGCGCCAGCAGCTTGTCCCCTCGGCAGATCCACGCGGGGAGCTCCTACGAGCAGTACTTC. It translates to CASSLSPRQIHAGSSYEQYF. The rearrangement joins TRBV5-1 to TRBJ2-7; the D gene is possibly TRBD2 (6 bases). The CDR3 covers 20 residues. CDR1 and CDR2 (germline): SGHRS, YFSETQ. The V gene lost 1 base and the J gene lost 0 bases, with 26 bases spanning the gap.

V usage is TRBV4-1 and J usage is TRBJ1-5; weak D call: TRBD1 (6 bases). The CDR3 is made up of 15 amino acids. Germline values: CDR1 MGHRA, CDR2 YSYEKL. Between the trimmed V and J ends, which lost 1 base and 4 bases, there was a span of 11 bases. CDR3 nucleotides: TGCGCCAGCAGCCAAGTTGACAGGTGGAATCAGCCCCAGCATTTT. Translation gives CASSQVDRWNQPQHF.

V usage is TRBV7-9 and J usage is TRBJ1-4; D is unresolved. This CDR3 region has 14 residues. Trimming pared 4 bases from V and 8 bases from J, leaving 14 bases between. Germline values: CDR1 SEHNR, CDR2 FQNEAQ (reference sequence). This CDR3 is CASSYGGLVEKLFF. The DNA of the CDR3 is TGTGCCAGCAGCTATGGAGGCCTCGTAGAAAAACTGTTTTTT.

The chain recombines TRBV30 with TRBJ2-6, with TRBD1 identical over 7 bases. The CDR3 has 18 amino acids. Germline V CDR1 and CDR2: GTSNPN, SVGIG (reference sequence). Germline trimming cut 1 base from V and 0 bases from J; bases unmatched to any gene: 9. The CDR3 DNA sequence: TGTGCCTGGAGTGGAATCGGACAGGTCGGCTCTGGGGCCAACGTCCTGACTTTC. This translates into CAWSGIGQVGSGANVLTF.

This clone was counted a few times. The CDR3 sequence: CASGPFSYKYNEQFF. Here the CDR3 DNA reads TGTGCTAGTGGCCCCTTTTCTTACAAGTACAATGAGCAGTTCTTC. V is TRBV12-5 and J is TRBJ2-1; D gene unclear. Per germline, CDR1 LGHNT and CDR2 FRNRAP. Deletions cut 6 bases from V and 4 bases from J, with 16 bases between. The CDR3 runs 15 residues.

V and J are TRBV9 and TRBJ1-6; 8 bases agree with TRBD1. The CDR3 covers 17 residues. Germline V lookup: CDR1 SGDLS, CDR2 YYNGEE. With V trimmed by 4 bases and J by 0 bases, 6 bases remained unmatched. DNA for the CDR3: TGTGCCAGCAGCCCCCGGGACAGGAGCTCCTATAATTCACCCCTCCACTTT. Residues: CASSPRDRSSYNSPLHF.

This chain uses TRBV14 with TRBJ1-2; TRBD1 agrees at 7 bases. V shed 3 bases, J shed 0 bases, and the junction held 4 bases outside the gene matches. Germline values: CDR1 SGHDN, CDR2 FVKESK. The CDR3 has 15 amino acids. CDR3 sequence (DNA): TGTGCCAGCAGCCACCACAGGGGTTCTAACTATGGCTACACCTTC. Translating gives CASSHHRGSNYGYTF.

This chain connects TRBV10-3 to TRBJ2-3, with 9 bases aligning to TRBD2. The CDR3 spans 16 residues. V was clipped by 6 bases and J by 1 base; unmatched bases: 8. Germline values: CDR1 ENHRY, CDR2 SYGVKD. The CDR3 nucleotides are TGTGCCATCAGCGAGAGAGCGGGGGGCCGCACAGATACGCAGTATTTT. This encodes CAISERAGGRTDTQYF.